The clone carrying this T cell receptor beta chain has at least ten counts. These data belong to a study of response to subunit inactivated influenza vaccine. TCRdb redid the calling of the RT-PCR reads with MiXCR, one entry per CDR3 protein. The repertoire holds about 530,000 distinct CDR3 sequences, with 13% as singletons. The CDR3 is 18 residues long. Germline loops: CDR1 MNHEY, CDR2 SVGAGI. The germline V and J ends were trimmed by 0 bases and 3 bases, with 18 bases remaining between them. Sequencing was performed on PBMCs from blood, taken more than 35 days after vaccination. This sequence originates from a man aged 50-60 years who received an inactivated influenza vaccine. The genes are TRBV6-5 and TRBJ1-3; D may be TRBD1 (6 bases). CDR3 in DNA: TGTGCCAGCAGTTACTCTCCGGTCGGGGGGGCTGGTGGAAACACCATATATTTT. It yields the protein CASSYSPVGGAGGNTIYF.